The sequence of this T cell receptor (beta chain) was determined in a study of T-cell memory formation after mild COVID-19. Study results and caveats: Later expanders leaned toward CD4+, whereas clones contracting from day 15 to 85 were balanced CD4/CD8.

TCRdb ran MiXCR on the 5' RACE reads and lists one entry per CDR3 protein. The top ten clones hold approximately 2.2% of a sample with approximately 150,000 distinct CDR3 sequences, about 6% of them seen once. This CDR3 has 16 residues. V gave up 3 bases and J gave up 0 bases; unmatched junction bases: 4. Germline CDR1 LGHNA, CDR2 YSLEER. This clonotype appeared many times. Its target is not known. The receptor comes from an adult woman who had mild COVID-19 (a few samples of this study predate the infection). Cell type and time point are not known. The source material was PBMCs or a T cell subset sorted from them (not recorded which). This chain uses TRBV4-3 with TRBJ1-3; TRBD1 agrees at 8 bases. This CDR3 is CASSQGRGPSGNTIYF. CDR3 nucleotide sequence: TGCGCCAGCAGCCAGGGCAGGGGGCCCTCTGGAAACACCATATATTTT.